The subject of this entry is one TCR beta chain. The antigen is unknown. This sample was included in a study of cytotoxic CD8 clonotypes in ibrutinib-treated CLL. Libraries were prepared by immunoSEQ multiplex PCR; TCRdb keeps only in-frame clonotypes and omits some of them. The sample contains fewer than 90,000 clones, more than 70% of which appear only once. Germline-derived CDR1 and CDR2 are SGHTA and FQGNSA. V dropped 1 base and J dropped 10 bases, with 8 bases sitting between them. CDR3 length: 12 residues. Study-level findings and limits: On treatment, the uncommon public clonotypes contracted or remained stable.

Sample: PBMCs, taken before ibrutinib treatment. This clonotype originated in a human donor with chronic lymphocytic leukemia. The rearrangement uses TRBV7-2 and TRBJ2-1; no clear D gene. CDR3 in amino acids: CASSLGTKEQFF. The CDR3 nucleotides are TGTGCCAGCAGCTTAGGGACCAAAGAGCAGTTCTTC.